This T cell receptor (beta chain) is from a study of blood T cell repertoires in COVID-19. Looking at the study overall: Researchers got acute and convalescent COVID-19 samples from the United States, Italy and Spain. PBMCs, B-cell-depleted T cells, or T cells provided the cDNA or gDNA that made up the material.

In the study's own analysis: Estimates of nucleated cell counts were drawn from the amplification of reference gene primers. TCRdb's copy holds only in-frame clones and misses some; the assay was immunoSEQ multiplex PCR. V and J calls and clone size follow that table, whereas D and trimming were derived from the DNA. The sample contains a few hundred thousand clones, around four fifths of which appear only once. In germline, CDR1 is LNHDA, CDR2 SQIVND (reference sequence). The CDR3 spans 16 residues. The ends lost 4 bases at V and 6 bases at J; junction bases unmatched: 10. The chain is built from TRBV19 and TRBJ2-7; TRBD2 matches at 12 bases. The receptor's source is a woman in her seventies with COVID-19, enrolled during active disease. Sequenced material: peripheral blood. For the CDR3, the DNA is TGTGCCAGTAGTAGGCTAGCGGGAGGGCCGAATGCCGAGCAGTACTTC. Amino acids: CASSRLAGGPNAEQYF. Looking up the rest from reference TRBV19 and TRBJ2-7 gives the full variable domain: DGGITQSPKYLFRKEGQNVTLSCEQNLNHDAMYWYRQDPGQGLRLIYYSQIVNDFQKGDIAEGYSVSREKKESFPLTVTSAQKNPTAFYLCASSRLAGGPNAEQYFGPGTRLTVT.